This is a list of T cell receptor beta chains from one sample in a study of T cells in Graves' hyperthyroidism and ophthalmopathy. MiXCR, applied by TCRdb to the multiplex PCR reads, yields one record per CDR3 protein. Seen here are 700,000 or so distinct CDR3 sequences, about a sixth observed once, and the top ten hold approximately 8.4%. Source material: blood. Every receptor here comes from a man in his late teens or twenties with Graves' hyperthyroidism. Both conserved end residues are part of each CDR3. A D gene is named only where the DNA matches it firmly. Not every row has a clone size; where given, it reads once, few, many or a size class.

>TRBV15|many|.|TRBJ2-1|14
CATSRDTANNEQFF
TGTGCCACCAGCAGAGATACAGCCAACAATGAGCAGTTCTTC
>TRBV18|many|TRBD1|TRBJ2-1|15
CASSLTGTEYNEQFF
TGTGCCAGCTCACTGACCGGGACAGAGTACAATGAGCAGTTCTTC
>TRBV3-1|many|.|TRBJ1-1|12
CASSQDRSLAFF
TGTGCCAGCAGCCAAGATCGATCGCTAGCTTTCTTT
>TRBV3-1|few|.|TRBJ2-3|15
CASSRNPRSTDTQYF
TGTGCCAGCAGCCGCAATCCGAGGAGCACAGATACGCAGTATTTT
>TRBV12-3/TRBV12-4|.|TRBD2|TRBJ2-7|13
CASSPGLASEQYF
TGTGCCAGCAGTCCGGGACTAGCCTCCGAGCAGTACTTC
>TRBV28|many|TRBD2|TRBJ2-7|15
CASSLILAGSYEQYF
TGTGCCAGCAGTTTAATACTAGCGGGTTCCTACGAGCAGTACTTC
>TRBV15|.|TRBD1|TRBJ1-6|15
CATRPEGQEGSPLHF
TGTGCCACCAGACCCGAGGGACAGGAAGGTTCACCCCTCCACTTT
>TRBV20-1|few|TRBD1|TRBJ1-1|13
CSARFAGGTEAFF
TGCAGTGCTAGGTTTGCAGGGGGCACTGAAGCTTTCTTT
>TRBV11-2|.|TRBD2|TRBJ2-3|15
CASSVSGSAADTQYF
TGTGCCAGCAGCGTTAGCGGGAGTGCCGCAGATACGCAGTATTTT
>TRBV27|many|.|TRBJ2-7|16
CASSGGGAGARYEQYF
TGTGCCAGCAGCGGGGGTGGGGCAGGGGCCCGCTACGAGCAGTACTTC
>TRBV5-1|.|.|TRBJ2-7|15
CASRLGGSPAREQYF
TGCGCCAGCAGGCTAGGAGGGAGTCCGGCCCGCGAGCAGTACTTC
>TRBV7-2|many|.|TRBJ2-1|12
CASSLGGPRPFF
TGTGCCAGCAGCTTAGGGGGCCCCCGACCGTTCTTC
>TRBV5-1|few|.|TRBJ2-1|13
CASSLGHNNEQFF
TGCGCCAGCAGCTTGGGACATAACAATGAGCAGTTCTTC
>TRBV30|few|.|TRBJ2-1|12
CAWSVLGSEQFF
TGTGCCTGGAGTGTACTCGGATCCGAGCAGTTCTTC
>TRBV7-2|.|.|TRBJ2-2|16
CASSPSPGSGTGELFF
TGTGCCAGCAGCCCCTCTCCAGGGTCAGGCACCGGGGAGCTGTTTTTT
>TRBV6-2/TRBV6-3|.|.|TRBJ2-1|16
CASRSGGQPSYNEQFF
TGTGCCAGCAGATCCGGGGGACAGCCCTCCTACAATGAGCAGTTCTTC
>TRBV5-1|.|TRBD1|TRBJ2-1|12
CASSLTGGDQFF
TGCGCCAGCAGCTTGACAGGGGGCGACCAGTTCTTC
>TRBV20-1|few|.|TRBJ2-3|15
CSAPPGGGFTDTQYF
TGCAGTGCCCCCCCTGGCGGAGGGTTCACAGATACGCAGTATTTT
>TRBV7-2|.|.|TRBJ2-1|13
CASTQYLYNEQFF
TGTGCCAGCACCCAATACCTCTACAATGAGCAGTTCTTC
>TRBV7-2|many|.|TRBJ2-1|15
CASSLSGGRHQEQFF
TGTGCCAGCAGCTTATCCGGGGGTAGGCACCAAGAGCAGTTCTTC
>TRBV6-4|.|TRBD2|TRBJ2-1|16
CASSALGGSPYNEQFF
TGTGCCAGCAGTGCATTGGGAGGGAGCCCCTACAATGAGCAGTTCTTC
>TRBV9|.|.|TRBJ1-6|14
CASSVGGINSPLHF
TGTGCCAGCAGCGTAGGGGGGATCAATTCACCCCTCCACTTT
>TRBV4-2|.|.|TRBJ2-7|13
CASSSGVDYEQYF
TGTGCCAGCAGCTCGGGGGTCGACTACGAGCAGTACTTC
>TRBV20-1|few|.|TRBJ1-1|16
CSARDRSSSRYTEAFF
TGCAGTGCTAGAGATCGGTCCAGCAGCCGTTACACTGAAGCTTTCTTT
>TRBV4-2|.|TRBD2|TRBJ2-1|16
CASSQGLAGDRGEQFF
TGTGCCAGCAGCCAAGGATTAGCGGGAGACCGGGGTGAGCAGTTCTTC
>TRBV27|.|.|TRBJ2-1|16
CASSLERPSSYNEQFF
TGTGCCAGCAGTTTAGAGCGACCGAGCTCCTACAATGAGCAGTTCTTC
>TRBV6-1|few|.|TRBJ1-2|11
CASSLPKGYTF
TGTGCCAGCAGCCTCCCCAAAGGCTACACCTTC
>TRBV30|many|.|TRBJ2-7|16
CAWRRGRDPSSYEQYF
TGTGCCTGGAGGCGAGGCCGGGACCCTTCCTCCTACGAGCAGTACTTC